The clone carrying this TCR beta chain has a count of ten or more. This sample was taken from a study of T cell responses to AZD1222 COVID-19 vaccine. The V gene's germline CDR1 is MNHEY and CDR2 SVGAGI. The CDR3 consists of 15 residues. V dropped 2 bases and J dropped 4 bases, with 12 bases sitting between them. Using immunoSEQ multiplex PCR, the repertoire was profiled, and TCRdb retains in-frame clones only, with some absent. The table has tens of thousands of clones, about 90% seen once. The sequence derives from an adult in good health. The chain is built from TRBV6-5 and TRBJ2-1, with D unresolved. Sequences were derived from peripheral blood, sampled on day 0 of AZD1222 vaccination. CDR3 in amino acids: CASSYGSRSYNEQFF. The CDR3 nucleotides read TGTGCCAGCAGTTACGGGTCGAGGAGTTACAATGAGCAGTTCTTC.